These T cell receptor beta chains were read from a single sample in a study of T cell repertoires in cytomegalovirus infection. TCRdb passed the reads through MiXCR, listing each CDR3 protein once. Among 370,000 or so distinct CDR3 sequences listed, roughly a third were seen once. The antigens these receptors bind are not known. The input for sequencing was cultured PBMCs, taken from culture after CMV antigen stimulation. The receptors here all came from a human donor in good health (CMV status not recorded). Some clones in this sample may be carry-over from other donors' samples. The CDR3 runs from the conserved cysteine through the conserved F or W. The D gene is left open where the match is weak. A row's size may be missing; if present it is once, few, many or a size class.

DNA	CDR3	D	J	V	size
TGTGCCAGCAGCTTAAGCAGGACGGTTAGTAGTGAGCAGTTCTTC	CASSLSRTVSSEQFF	-	TRBJ2-1	TRBV7-3	-
TGCGCCAGCAGCCATCTTCGGACAGCCGGGTCGGGAAACACCATATATTTT	CASSHLRTAGSGNTIYF	-	TRBJ1-3	TRBV4-1	few
TGTGCCAGCAGTATCCAGCGGGAACGCACAGATACGCAGTATTTT	CASSIQRERTDTQYF	TRBD2	TRBJ2-3	TRBV12-3/TRBV12-4	-
TGTGCCAGCAGTTACCGGGCTACGCAGTATTTT	CASSYRATQYF	-	TRBJ2-3	TRBV6-5	-
TGTGCCAGCAGCTTAGAGGGAGGGTATCAGCCCCAGCATTTT	CASSLEGGYQPQHF	-	TRBJ1-5	TRBV7-2	few
TGTGCCAGCAGCCAACCGGGCTCCTTGGGGTCAGATACGCAGTATTTT	CASSQPGSLGSDTQYF	-	TRBJ2-3	TRBV4-2	-
TGTGCCAGCAGCTTGTTCCGGACTGTCTACGAGCAGTACTTC	CASSLFRTVYEQYF	-	TRBJ2-7	TRBV5-5	few
TGTGCCAGCAGCTTAGTCCTAGCGGGAGTTACCGAGCAGTACTTC	CASSLVLAGVTEQYF	TRBD2	TRBJ2-7	TRBV7-2	many
TGCAGCGTTGAAGGTCGAGACGGACGATACAATGAGCAGTTCTTC	CSVEGRDGRYNEQFF	-	TRBJ2-1	TRBV29-1	-
TGTGCCAGCAGTCTGACCGCCCGAGTCGATACGCAGTATTTT	CASSLTARVDTQYF	-	TRBJ2-3	TRBV12-3/TRBV12-4	few